Listed here is a single TCR beta chain. Produced via immunoSEQ multiplex PCR; TCRdb's table is partial and in-frame only. In the table there are about 120,000 clones, about 86% of which are singletons. These data originate in a study of T cell responses to AZD1222 COVID-19 vaccine. This specimen consisted of peripheral blood, obtained on day 0 of AZD1222 vaccination. This TCR came from an adult in good health.

The CDR3 DNA sequence: TGCGCCAGCAGTGAAGAGGGACTAGCGGGTTCGAGGGGGTACTTC. Its translation is CASSEEGLAGSRGYF. The V and J genes are TRBV10-2 and TRBJ2-7; 12 bases agree with TRBD2. This CDR3 comprises 15 residues. Germline-derived CDR1 and CDR2 are WSHSY and SAAADI. J lost 12 bases, V lost 3 bases, and 12 bases had no gene match.